The 28 T cell receptor beta chains given below trace back to one sample, sequenced in a study of T cells in Graves' hyperthyroidism and ophthalmopathy (dated by TCRdb to the late 2010s). Libraries were built with multiplex PCR. Sequencing instrument: Illumina HiSeq 2000. The TCR beta CDR3 regions were amplified from the RNA transcripts. The first round of RT-PCR for the TCR CDR3 was performed with the HTBI primer set and the Qiagen OneStep RT-PCR kit. TCRdb ran its own pipeline on the public reads, namely fastp trimming at Q25 and MiXCR clone calling, and kept in-frame beta chains. CDR3 protein sequences are deduplicated, and each keeps its most common genes and DNA. This sample has about half a million distinct CDR3 sequences in its table, and roughly a quarter of those were observed once. The top ten constitute about 10% of the sample. The sequencing input was blood. The source of these receptors is a woman younger than 45 with Graves' ophthalmopathy.

This clonotype has at least ten counts. CDR3 sequence: CATSRDGYGYTF. CDR3 coding DNA: TGTGCCACCAGCAGAGATGGCTATGGCTACACCTTC. The chain carries TRBV15 and TRBJ1-2; D call uncertain. Trimming took 0 bases from V and 4 from J, leaving 3 bases between them. Germline V gene lookup returns CDR1 LNHNV and CDR2 YYDKDF (reference sequence). The CDR3 consists of 12 residues.

V usage is TRBV12-3 or TRBV12-4 and J usage is TRBJ1-5; D remains ambiguous. The germline V and J ends were trimmed by 3 bases and 4 bases, with 10 bases remaining between them. CDR3 length: 14 residues. The CDR3 DNA follows: TGTGCCAGCAGTTTCGACCCGTGGAATCAGCCCCAGCATTTT. It is translated as CASSFDPWNQPQHF.

This clonotype was observed at least ten times. V is TRBV10-3 and J is TRBJ2-7; 8 nucleotides match TRBD2. Germline V gene sequence: CDR1 ENHRY, CDR2 SYGVKD. The CDR3 is 13 amino acids. The junction had 10 bases not matched to a gene; V was cut back by 8 bases and J by 7 bases. The CDR3 sequence is CAISPGGDVEQYF. DNA for the CDR3: TGTGCCATCTCCCCCGGGGGGGACGTGGAGCAGTACTTC.

This clonotype was recorded many times. V and J are TRBV6-5 and TRBJ2-7; tentatively, D is TRBD1 (6 bases). The CDR3 is 14 amino acids. V was shortened by 7 bases and J by 0 bases, with 13 bases between the two germline ends. Germline CDR1 is MNHEY and CDR2 is SVGAGI. The CDR3 loop reads CASKERTASYEQYF. In DNA, the CDR3 is TGTGCCAGCAAGGAAAGGACAGCCTCCTACGAGCAGTACTTC.

This clonotype came up many times. The V call is TRBV27, the J call TRBJ1-5, with D uncertain. V lost 1 base to trimming and J lost 0 bases, with 10 bases between them. The germline V gene encodes CDR1 MNHEY and CDR2 SMNVEV (reference sequence). The CDR3 covers 16 residues. CDR3 loop: CASSLLDGNSNQPQHF. The DNA of the CDR3 is TGTGCCAGCAGTTTATTGGACGGAAATAGCAATCAGCCCCAGCATTTT.

The chain recombines TRBV20-1 with TRBJ1-1; 11 positions agree with TRBD1. Germline V CDR1 and CDR2: DFQATT, SNEGSKA (reference sequence). V dropped 6 bases and J dropped 5; count of bases not matched to a gene: 5. The CDR3 length is 13 residues. The CDR3 DNA reads TGCAGTGCACCCCGGGACAGGGGGACTGAAGCTTTCTTT. This encodes CSAPRDRGTEAFF.

The rearrangement uses TRBV6-1 and TRBJ2-7; perhaps D is TRBD1 or TRBD2 (6 bases each). Per germline, CDR1 MNHNS and CDR2 SASEGT. The V end lost 9 bases, the J end lost 1 base, and 13 bases lay between the germline ends. The CDR3 spans 13 residues. The CDR3, as DNA: TGTGCCAGTCACCAGGGGACTTCCTACGAGCAGTACTTC. This codes for CASHQGTSYEQYF.

This clonotype was found many times. The V call is TRBV20-1, the J call TRBJ2-7, with 9 bases that match TRBD1. CDR3 length equals 17 residues. J lost 6 bases, V lost 1 base, and 16 bases had no gene match. Germline lookup yields CDR1 DFQATT and CDR2 SNEGSKA (reference sequence). In DNA form, the CDR3 reads TGCAGTGCTAGAGGTTACGCCGATGGGACAGGGAGGCCCGAGCAGTACTTC. It codes for CSARGYADGTGRPEQYF.

Note on this clonotype: Relative to the germline gene, one junction end is altered; a read error may explain this. The J gene is TRBJ2-5, the V gene TRBV18, with TRBD1 identical over 10 bases. Germline values: CDR1 KGHSH, CDR2 LQKENI. The CDR3 consists of 14 residues. The CDR3 loop is CASSTGTGEARSDF. Here the CDR3 DNA reads TGTGCCAGCTCAACCGGGACAGGGGAGGCCCGGTCAGACTTC.

There are many counts of this clonotype. One end of the junction varies from germline; a read error may be responsible. The gene calls are TRBV12-3 or TRBV12-4 and TRBJ1-5; 8 bases line up with TRBD1. The CDR3 has 16 residues. This CDR3 reads CASREGTGRFNHPQHF. The DNA of the CDR3 is TGTGCCAGCAGAGAGGGGACAGGCCGATTCAATCACCCCCAGCATTTT.

This clonotype came up many times. This chain links TRBV27 with TRBJ1-1, with D hard to call. CDR1 MNHEY and CDR2 SMNVEV come from the germline V gene (reference sequence). The V end was cut by 3 bases, the J end by 2 bases, with 7 bases between. The CDR3 is 13 amino acids. The CDR3 reads CASSFERNTEAFF. The DNA of the CDR3 is TGTGCCAGCAGTTTCGAAAGAAACACTGAAGCTTTCTTT.

This clonotype appeared many times. The chain's CDR3 is CSATTGVEGGYTF. CDR3 nucleotides: TGCAGCGCCACAACAGGGGTTGAGGGCGGCTACACCTTC. V and J are TRBV29-1 and TRBJ1-2; 7 bases are shared with TRBD1. CDR3 length: 13 amino acids. Trimming removed 7 bases from V and 8 bases from J; junction bases left unmatched: 13. Germline V CDR1 and CDR2: SQVTM, ANQGSEA.

V is TRBV20-1 and J is TRBJ2-7, with D hard to call. Germline V gene data show CDR1 as DFQATT and CDR2 as SNEGSKA (reference sequence). Trimming stripped 5 bases from V and 9 bases from J, with 14 bases between. The CDR3 sequence is 11 residues long. CDR3 nucleotides: TGCAGTGCTGGGGAACGCGGCTGGCAGTACTTC. Translated, it gives CSAGERGWQYF.

This clonotype occurred many times. The rearrangement joins TRBV9 to TRBJ2-5; 9 bases align to TRBD2. Germline CDR1 reads SGDLS; CDR2 reads YYNGEE. The CDR3 consists of 15 residues. J was trimmed by 5 bases and V by 4 bases; bases with no gene match: 9. CDR3 in DNA: TGTGCCAGCAGCACTTCCGGGACTAGCTGGGAGACCCAGTACTTC. Amino acids: CASSTSGTSWETQYF.

The chain has TRBV28 and TRBJ1-2; D unclear. Germline assignment: CDR1 MDHEN and CDR2 SYDVKM. Trimming left V 6 bases short and J 0 bases short, with 14 bases between. The CDR3 length is 15 residues. The CDR3 DNA follows: TGTGCCAGCAGCCTACCCCATCGGACTAACTATGGCTACACCTTC. It translates to CASSLPHRTNYGYTF.

This clonotype was seen a few times. J is TRBJ1-5 and V is TRBV24-1, with 12 bases identical to TRBD1. The V segment lost 3 bases and the J segment 2 bases; nucleotides outside the gene matches: 1. Germline CDR1 KGHDR, CDR2 SFDVKD. The CDR3 length is 16 residues. The CDR3 sequence: CATSDGDRGRNQPQHF. In nucleotides, the CDR3 is TGTGCCACCAGTGATGGGGACAGGGGGCGCAATCAGCCCCAGCATTTT.

The table lists this clonotype with many counts. This chain uses TRBV27 with TRBJ1-2; D remains unclear. The CDR3 has 15 residues. V gave up 5 bases and J gave up 4 bases, with 17 bases separating them. The germline V gene encodes CDR1 MNHEY and CDR2 SMNVEV (reference sequence). CDR3 in DNA: TGTGCCAGCAGTCCCACCCCCGGGCCTCCCTATGGCTACACCTTC. Translated, it gives CASSPTPGPPYGYTF.

This clonotype was recorded at least ten times. The gene calls are TRBV19 and TRBJ1-2, with TRBD1 as a possible D gene (5 bases). Trimming removed 6 bases from V and 4 bases from J, with 12 bases in between. The germline V gene encodes CDR1 LNHDA and CDR2 SQIVND (reference sequence). The CDR3 runs to 13 residues. The CDR3 spells CASRQGRPYGYTF. In DNA form, the CDR3 reads TGTGCCAGTAGGCAGGGACGGCCCTATGGCTACACCTTC.

V usage is TRBV30 and J usage is TRBJ1-1, with D possibly matching TRBD1 (6 bases). The germline V gene encodes CDR1 GTSNPN and CDR2 SVGIG (reference sequence). V was cut by 5 bases and J by 4 bases, with 11 bases left in between. This CDR3 spans 12 amino acids. CDR3 nucleotides: TGTGCCTGGCAGGGACACAGCACTGAAGCTTTCTTT. Encoded protein: CAWQGHSTEAFF.

This clonotype was observed many times. J is TRBJ2-7 and V is TRBV6-4; D might be TRBD1 or TRBD2, each matching 6 bases. Germline V gene sequence: CDR1 MRHNA, CDR2 SNTAGT. V lost 6 bases to trimming and J lost 9 bases, with 18 bases between them. The CDR3 has 13 residues. CDR3 sequence (DNA): TGTGCCAGCAGCGAACAGGGACTGGGCGGGCAGTACTTC. Its translation: CASSEQGLGGQYF.

This clonotype has at least ten counts. The V and J genes are TRBV11-2 and TRBJ2-7; a possible D gene is TRBD1 (5 bases). This CDR3 is built from 13 residues. The V gene's germline CDR1 is SGHAT and CDR2 FQNNGV. V dropped 4 bases and J dropped 0 bases, with 7 bases sitting between them. The CDR3 DNA follows: TGTGCCAGCAGCTCAGGGCTCTCCTACGAGCAGTACTTC. Translating gives CASSSGLSYEQYF. The full variable domain, its missing parts supplied by reference TRBV11-2 and TRBJ2-7, is EAGVAQSPRYKIIEKRQSVAFWCNPISGHATLYWYQQILGQGPKLLIQFQNNGVVDDSQLPKDRFSAERLKGVDSTLKIQPAKLEDSAVYLCASSSGLSYEQYFGPGTRLTVT.

The CDR3 protein is CASTNPQGGYGYTF. CDR3 DNA: TGTGCCAGTACCAACCCCCAGGGTGGCTATGGCTACACCTTC. The J gene is TRBJ1-2, the V gene TRBV19; perhaps TRBD1 as D (5 bases). CDR1 and CDR2 (germline): LNHDA, SQIVND (reference sequence). With 7 bases removed from V and 4 bases from J, the gap between germline ends came to 16 bases. The CDR3 covers 14 residues.

The chain has TRBV12-3 or TRBV12-4 and TRBJ1-2; D gene uncertain. This CDR3 spans 14 amino acids. Trimming pared 1 base from V and 7 bases from J, leaving 13 bases between. In DNA form, the CDR3 reads TGTGCCAGCAGTTTAGGACGGTTGAGGAGTGGCTACACCTTC. Amino acid sequence: CASSLGRLRSGYTF.

This clonotype came up many times. This sequence joins TRBV12-3 or TRBV12-4 and TRBJ1-1, with D perhaps TRBD1 (5 bases). Trimming removed 4 bases from V and 1 base from J, with 13 bases in between. CDR3 length equals 15 residues. This CDR3 is CASSSREDWNTEAFF. CDR3 sequence (DNA): TGTGCCAGCAGTTCCAGGGAGGATTGGAACACTGAAGCTTTCTTT.

This clonotype was counted between two and nine times. The V and J genes are TRBV5-5 and TRBJ2-7; D is perhaps TRBD1 (6 bases). V lost 6 bases and J 2 bases, leaving 21 bases between the germline ends. The CDR3 has 16 residues. CDR1 and CDR2 (germline): SGHKS, YYEKEE (reference sequence). CDR3 DNA: TGTGCCAGCATCAGGGGCCCCCGGACAGACACCTACGAGCAGTACTTC. As protein: CASIRGPRTDTYEQYF.

The chain couples TRBV4-1 to TRBJ2-7; weak D call: TRBD2 (5 bases). CDR1 is MGHRA, CDR2 YSYEKL, per germline. The ends were cut back, 6 bases at V and 3 bases at J, with 18 bases in the middle. This CDR3 is built from 15 residues. CDR3: CASRGVDSRLYEQYF. The CDR3 nucleotides are TGCGCCAGCAGGGGAGTGGATTCAAGACTCTACGAGCAGTACTTC.

This clonotype showed up many times. The chain uses TRBV5-1 and TRBJ2-7; no clear D. The ends were cut back, 0 bases at V and 0 bases at J, with 7 bases in the middle. The CDR3 has 14 residues. From germline, CDR1 is SGHRS and CDR2 YFSETQ. The CDR3 DNA reads TGCGCCAGCAGCTTGGAAGGGAACTCCTACGAGCAGTACTTC. Protein product: CASSLEGNSYEQYF.

This clonotype was recorded many times. V is TRBV6-2 or TRBV6-3 and J is TRBJ2-7; TRBD1 matches 8 bases. V dropped 5 bases and J dropped 3; count of bases not matched to a gene: 15. Germline CDR1 MNHEY, CDR2 SVGEGT. This CDR3 has 17 amino acids. In nucleotides, the CDR3 is TGTGCCAGCAGTACCCCGTCGGGGACAGGCTCAATCTACGAGCAGTACTTC. Residues: CASSTPSGTGSIYEQYF.